The 10 T cell receptor beta chains given below trace back to one sample, sequenced in a study of cytotoxic CD8 clonotypes in ibrutinib-treated CLL. TCRdb's copy holds only in-frame clones and misses some; the assay was immunoSEQ multiplex PCR. Of fewer than 100,000 clones listed, roughly 86% are singletons. Source: PBMCs, taken before ibrutinib treatment. Receptors were obtained from a human donor with chronic lymphocytic leukemia.

The rearrangement links TRBV25-1 to TRBJ2-5, with 7 nucleotides matching TRBD1. The CDR3 has 12 residues. The J segment lost 4 bases and the V segment lost 8 bases, leaving 4 bases of the junction unmatched. Germline V gene lookup returns CDR1 MGHDK and CDR2 SYGVNS. The chain's CDR3 is CASQTGLETQYF. In DNA form, the CDR3 reads TGTGCCAGCCAGACAGGGTTAGAGACCCAGTACTTC.

The chain couples TRBV4-1 to TRBJ2-1; no clear D gene. This CDR3 region has 17 residues. Germline V CDR1 and CDR2: MGHRA, YSYEKL. The germline V and J ends were trimmed by 0 bases and 4 bases, with 16 bases remaining between them. CDR3: CASSQDPFYGRYNEQFF. In nucleotides, the CDR3 is TGCGCCAGCAGCCAAGATCCGTTCTACGGCCGGTACAATGAGCAGTTCTTC.

V and J are TRBV30 and TRBJ1-1, with 11 bases matching TRBD1. J was trimmed by 0 bases and V by 2 bases; bases with no gene match: 8. The CDR3 is made up of 17 amino acids. Germline assignment: CDR1 GTSNPN and CDR2 SVGIG (reference sequence). CDR3 sequence (DNA): TGTGCCTGGAGTACCAAACGGACAGGGGGCATGAACACTGAAGCTTTCTTT. Its protein product is CAWSTKRTGGMNTEAFF. The whole variable domain, filled in from reference TRBV30 and TRBJ1-1, reads SQTIHQWPATLVQPVGSPLSLECTVEGTSNPNLYWYRQAAGRGLQLLFYSVGIGQISSEVPQNLSASRPQDRQFILSSKKLLLSDSGFYLCAWSTKRTGGMNTEAFFGQGTRLTVV.

The chain combines TRBV19 with TRBJ2-1; 10 bases map to TRBD2. In germline, CDR1 is LNHDA, CDR2 SQIVND (reference sequence). CDR3 length: 15 residues. V shed 5 bases, J shed 9 bases, and the junction held 10 bases outside the gene matches. DNA of the CDR3: TGTGCCAGTAGTGGAGCTAGCGGGAGTGTGGGTGAGCAGTTCTTC. Its protein is CASSGASGSVGEQFF.

This chain joins TRBV27 and TRBJ2-7; 7 nucleotides line up with TRBD2. V was pared by 2 bases and J by 3 bases, with 4 bases of the junction left unmatched. Per germline, CDR1 MNHEY and CDR2 SMNVEV (reference sequence). The CDR3 has 14 residues. Here the CDR3 reads CASSLGSGFYEQYF. The CDR3 DNA is TGTGCCAGCAGTTTAGGTAGCGGGTTCTACGAGCAGTACTTC.

The chain has TRBV7-9 and TRBJ2-1; D tentatively fits TRBD1 or TRBD2 (5 bases each). Germline loops: CDR1 SEHNR, CDR2 FQNEAQ (reference sequence). The CDR3 has 18 residues. The ends were cut back, 3 bases at V and 0 bases at J, with 18 bases in the middle. The CDR3 region has the DNA TGTGCCAGCAGCTTCCCCCTGGTAGGGGCGGGCTCCTACAATGAGCAGTTCTTC. It specifies CASSFPLVGAGSYNEQFF.

The chain couples TRBV5-1 to TRBJ2-2; 8 positions agree with TRBD2. Trimming removed 4 bases from V and 6 bases from J; junction bases left unmatched: 11. The CDR3 consists of 16 residues. The germline V gene encodes CDR1 SGHRS and CDR2 YFSETQ. The CDR3: CASSRVTGGPAGELFF. DNA of the CDR3: TGCGCCAGCAGCCGTGTGACGGGAGGGCCGGCCGGGGAGCTGTTTTTT. The full variable domain, with the rest looked up from reference TRBV5-1 and TRBJ2-2, is KAGVTQTPRYLIKTRGQQVTLSCSPISGHRSVSWYQQTPGQGLQFLFEYFSETQRNKGNFPGRFSGRQFSNSRSEMNVSTLELGDSALYLCASSRVTGGPAGELFFGEGSRLTVL.

V and J are TRBV5-1 and TRBJ1-3; D call uncertain. V was cut by 0 bases and J by 0 bases, with 7 bases left in between. This CDR3 comprises 15 residues. Germline lookup yields CDR1 SGHRS and CDR2 YFSETQ. In nucleotides, the CDR3 is TGCGCCAGCAGCTTGGTGGGTGACTCTGGAAACACCATATATTTT. Protein: CASSLVGDSGNTIYF.

This chain uses TRBV4-2 with TRBJ2-2; D uncertain. Trimming removed 6 bases at V and 0 bases at J, with 17 bases between. The CDR3 runs to 17 residues. Germline V CDR1 and CDR2: LGHNA, YNFKEQ. CDR3 in DNA: TGTGCCAGCAGTCGTCCAGCAGGAACGGCGAACACCGGGGAGCTGTTTTTT. This codes for CASSRPAGTANTGELFF.

The chain is built from TRBV9 and TRBJ2-1; the D call may be TRBD1 or TRBD2 (6 bases each). V lost 1 base and J lost 9, with 17 bases in between. Germline CDR1 SGDLS, CDR2 YYNGEE. This CDR3 has 15 amino acids. The CDR3 sequence: CASSVTPEGGGEQFF. The CDR3 DNA is TGTGCCAGCAGCGTAACTCCGGAGGGGGGCGGTGAGCAGTTCTTC.